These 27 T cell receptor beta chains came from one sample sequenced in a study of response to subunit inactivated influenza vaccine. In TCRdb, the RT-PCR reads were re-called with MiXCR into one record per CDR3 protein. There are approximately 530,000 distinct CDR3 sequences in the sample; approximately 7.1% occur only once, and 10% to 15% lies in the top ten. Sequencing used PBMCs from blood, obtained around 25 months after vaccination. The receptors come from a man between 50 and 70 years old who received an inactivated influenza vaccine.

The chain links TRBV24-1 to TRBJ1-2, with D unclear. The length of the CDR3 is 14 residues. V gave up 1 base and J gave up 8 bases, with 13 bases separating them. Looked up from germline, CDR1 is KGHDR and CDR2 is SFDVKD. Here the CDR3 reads CATSDFNREKGYTF. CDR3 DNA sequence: TGTGCCACCAGTGATTTTAACCGGGAGAAGGGCTACACCTTC.

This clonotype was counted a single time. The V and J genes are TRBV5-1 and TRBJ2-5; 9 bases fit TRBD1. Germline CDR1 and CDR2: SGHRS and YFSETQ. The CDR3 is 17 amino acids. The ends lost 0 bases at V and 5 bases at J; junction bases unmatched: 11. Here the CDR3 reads CASSLAGSGTGWETQYF. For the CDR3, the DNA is TGCGCCAGCAGCTTGGCCGGTTCCGGGACAGGGTGGGAGACCCAGTACTTC.

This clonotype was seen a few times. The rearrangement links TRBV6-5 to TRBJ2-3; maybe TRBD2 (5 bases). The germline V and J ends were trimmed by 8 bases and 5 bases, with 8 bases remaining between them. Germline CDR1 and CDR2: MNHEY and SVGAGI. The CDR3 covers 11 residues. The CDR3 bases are TGTGCCAGCGCCGCGGGAGATACGCAGTATTTT. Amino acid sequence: CASAAGDTQYF.

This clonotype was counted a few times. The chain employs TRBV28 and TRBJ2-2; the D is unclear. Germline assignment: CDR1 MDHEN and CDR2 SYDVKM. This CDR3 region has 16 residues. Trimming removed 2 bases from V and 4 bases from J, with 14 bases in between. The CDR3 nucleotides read TGTGCCAGCAGTTTAGGCGCGTTAACCCTCACCGGGGAGCTGTTTTTT. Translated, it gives CASSLGALTLTGELFF.

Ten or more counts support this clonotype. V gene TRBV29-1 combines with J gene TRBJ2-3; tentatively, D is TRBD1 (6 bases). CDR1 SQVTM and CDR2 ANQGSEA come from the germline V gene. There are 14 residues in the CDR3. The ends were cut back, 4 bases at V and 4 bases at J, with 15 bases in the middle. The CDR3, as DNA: TGCAGCGTTGGGGGACAAGGGAATTCAGATACGCAGTATTTT. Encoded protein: CSVGGQGNSDTQYF.

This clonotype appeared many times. The CDR3 reads CASSLDFGGQEAFF. CDR3 DNA: TGTGCCAGCAGCTTAGATTTCGGCGGGCAGGAGGCTTTCTTT. The chain couples TRBV7-9 to TRBJ1-1; D is undetermined. V dropped 1 base and J dropped 11 bases, with 17 bases sitting between them. The CDR3 totals 14 residues. The germline V gene encodes CDR1 SEHNR and CDR2 FQNEAQ (reference sequence).

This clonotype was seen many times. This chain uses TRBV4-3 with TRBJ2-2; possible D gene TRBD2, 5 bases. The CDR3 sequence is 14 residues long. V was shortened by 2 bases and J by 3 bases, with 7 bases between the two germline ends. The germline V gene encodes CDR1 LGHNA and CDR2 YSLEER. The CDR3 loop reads CASSQLRDTGELFF. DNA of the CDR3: TGCGCCAGCAGCCAACTGCGGGACACCGGGGAGCTGTTTTTT.

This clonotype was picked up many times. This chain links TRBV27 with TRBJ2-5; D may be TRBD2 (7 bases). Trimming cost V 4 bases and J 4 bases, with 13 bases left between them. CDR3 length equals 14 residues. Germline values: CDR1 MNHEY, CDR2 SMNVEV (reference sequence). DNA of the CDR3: TGTGCCAGCAGTTCTATTCGGGGGGCAGAGACCCAGTACTTC. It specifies CASSSIRGAETQYF.

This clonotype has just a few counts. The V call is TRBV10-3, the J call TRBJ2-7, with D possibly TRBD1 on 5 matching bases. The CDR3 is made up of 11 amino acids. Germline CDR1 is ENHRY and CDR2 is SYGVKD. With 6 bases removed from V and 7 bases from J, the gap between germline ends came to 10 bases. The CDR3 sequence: CAISRESEQYF. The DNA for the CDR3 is TGTGCCATCAGCAGGGAAAGTGAGCAGTACTTC.

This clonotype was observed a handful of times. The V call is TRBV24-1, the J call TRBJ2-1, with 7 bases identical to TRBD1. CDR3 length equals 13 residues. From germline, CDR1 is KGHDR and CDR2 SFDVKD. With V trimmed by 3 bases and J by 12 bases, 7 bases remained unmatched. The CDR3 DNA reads TGTGCCACCAGTGATCCTACGACAGGGCTGCAGTTCTTC. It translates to CATSDPTTGLQFF.

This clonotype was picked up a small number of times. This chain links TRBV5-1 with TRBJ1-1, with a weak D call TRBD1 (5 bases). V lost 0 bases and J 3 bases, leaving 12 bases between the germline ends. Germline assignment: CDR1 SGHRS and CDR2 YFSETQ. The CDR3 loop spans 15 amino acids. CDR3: CASSLDDGTDTEAFF. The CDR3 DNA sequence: TGCGCCAGCAGCTTGGATGACGGGACCGACACTGAAGCTTTCTTT.

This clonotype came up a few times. In DNA form, the CDR3 reads TGTGCCAGCAGCTTACTGGGGAGGGATGAGCAGTTCTTC. It is translated as CASSLLGRDEQFF. This chain connects TRBV7-3 to TRBJ2-1, with 7 bases identical to TRBD2. This CDR3 region has 13 residues. V lost 2 bases and J lost 8; bases outside the gene matches: 3. Germline loops: CDR1 SGHTA, CDR2 FQGTGA.

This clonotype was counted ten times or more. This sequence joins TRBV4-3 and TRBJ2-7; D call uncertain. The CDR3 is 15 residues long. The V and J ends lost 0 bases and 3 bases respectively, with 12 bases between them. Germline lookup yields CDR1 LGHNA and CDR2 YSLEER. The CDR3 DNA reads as TGCGCCAGCAGCCAAGATCAAGGAAGAAACTACGAGCAGTACTTC. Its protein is CASSQDQGRNYEQYF.

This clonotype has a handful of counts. The CDR3 is CASSQETNPSNEQFF. CDR3 sequence (DNA): TGCGCCAGCAGTCAGGAGACTAATCCCTCCAATGAGCAGTTCTTC. V is TRBV5-1 and J is TRBJ2-1; D is possibly TRBD2 (5 bases). Per germline, CDR1 SGHRS and CDR2 YFSETQ. The ends were cut back, 5 bases at V and 6 bases at J, with 18 bases in the middle. CDR3 length: 15 residues.

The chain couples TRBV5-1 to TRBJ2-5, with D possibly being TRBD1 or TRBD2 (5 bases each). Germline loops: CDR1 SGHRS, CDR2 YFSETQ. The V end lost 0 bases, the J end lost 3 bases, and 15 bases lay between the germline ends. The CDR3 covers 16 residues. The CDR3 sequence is CASSLAGSVREETQYF. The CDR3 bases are TGCGCCAGCAGCTTGGCAGGGAGCGTGCGAGAAGAGACCCAGTACTTC.

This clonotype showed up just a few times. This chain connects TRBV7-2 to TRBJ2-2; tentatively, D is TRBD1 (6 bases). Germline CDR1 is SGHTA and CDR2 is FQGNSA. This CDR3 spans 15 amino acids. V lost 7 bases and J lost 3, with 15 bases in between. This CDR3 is CASTLPGEYTGELFF. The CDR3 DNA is TGTGCCAGCACCCTCCCAGGGGAGTACACCGGGGAGCTGTTTTTT.

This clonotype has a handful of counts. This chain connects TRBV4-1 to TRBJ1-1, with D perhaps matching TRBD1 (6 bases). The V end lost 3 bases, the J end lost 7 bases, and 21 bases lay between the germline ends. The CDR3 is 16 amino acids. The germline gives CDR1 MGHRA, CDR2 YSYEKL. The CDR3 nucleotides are TGCGCCAGCAGCCAGATTAACCGGGACAACCATGTTGAAGCTTTCTTT. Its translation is CASSQINRDNHVEAFF.

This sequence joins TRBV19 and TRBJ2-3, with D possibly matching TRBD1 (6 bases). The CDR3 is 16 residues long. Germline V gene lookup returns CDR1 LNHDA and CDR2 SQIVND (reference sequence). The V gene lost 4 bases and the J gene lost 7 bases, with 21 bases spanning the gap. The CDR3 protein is CASSTSGRQGLYTQYF. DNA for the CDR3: TGTGCCAGTAGTACCTCCGGGCGGCAGGGGCTTTATACGCAGTATTTT.

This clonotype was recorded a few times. The CDR3: CASSTSPPYEQYF. The CDR3 DNA follows: TGTGCCAGCAGCACTAGCCCTCCCTACGAGCAGTACTTC. V is TRBV21-1 and J is TRBJ2-7; the DNA was not compared with TRBD2, the D call given in the table. TRBV21-1 is a recognized pseudogene. The CDR3 totals 13 residues.

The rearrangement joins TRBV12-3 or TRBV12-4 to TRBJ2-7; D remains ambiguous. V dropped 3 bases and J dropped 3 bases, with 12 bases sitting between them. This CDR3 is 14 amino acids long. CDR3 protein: CASSLGMLYYEQYF. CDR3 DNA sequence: TGTGCCAGCAGTTTGGGGATGCTGTACTACGAGCAGTACTTC.

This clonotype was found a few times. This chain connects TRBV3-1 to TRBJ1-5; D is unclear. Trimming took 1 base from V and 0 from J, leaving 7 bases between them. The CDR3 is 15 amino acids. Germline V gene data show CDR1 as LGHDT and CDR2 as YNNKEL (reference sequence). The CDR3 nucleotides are TGTGCCAGCAGCCAAGGGGTTAATAGCAATCAGCCCCAGCATTTT. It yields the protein CASSQGVNSNQPQHF.

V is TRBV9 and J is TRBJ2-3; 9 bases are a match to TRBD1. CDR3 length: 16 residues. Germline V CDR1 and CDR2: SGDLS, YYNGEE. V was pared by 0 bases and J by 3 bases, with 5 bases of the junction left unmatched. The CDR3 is CASSVGPGQGTDTQYF. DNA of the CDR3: TGTGCCAGCAGCGTAGGTCCAGGACAGGGGACAGATACGCAGTATTTT.

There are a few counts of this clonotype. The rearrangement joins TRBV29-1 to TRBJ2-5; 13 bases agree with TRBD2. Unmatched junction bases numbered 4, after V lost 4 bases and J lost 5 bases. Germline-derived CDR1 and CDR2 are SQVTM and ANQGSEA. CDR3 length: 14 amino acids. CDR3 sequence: CSVVGTSGAETQYF. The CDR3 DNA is TGCAGCGTTGTGGGGACTAGCGGGGCCGAGACCCAGTACTTC.

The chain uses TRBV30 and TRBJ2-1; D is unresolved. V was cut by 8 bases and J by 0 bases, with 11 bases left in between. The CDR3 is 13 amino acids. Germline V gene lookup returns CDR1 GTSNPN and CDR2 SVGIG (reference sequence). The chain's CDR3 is CALLTLSYNEQFF. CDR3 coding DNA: TGTGCCCTATTAACGCTCTCCTACAATGAGCAGTTCTTC.

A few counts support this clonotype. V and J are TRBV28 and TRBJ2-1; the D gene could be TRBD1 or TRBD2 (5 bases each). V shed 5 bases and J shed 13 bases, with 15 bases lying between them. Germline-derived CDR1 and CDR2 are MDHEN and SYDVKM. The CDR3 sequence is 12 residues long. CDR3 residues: CASSREWGAQFF. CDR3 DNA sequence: TGTGCCAGCAGTAGGGAGTGGGGCGCCCAGTTCTTC.

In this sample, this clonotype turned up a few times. The DNA of the CDR3 is TGTGCCTGGAGTGTACCGGGGGCTAGAAACACCATATATTTT. This codes for CAWSVPGARNTIYF. The V call is TRBV30, the J call TRBJ1-3, with D perhaps matching TRBD1 (6 bases). The CDR3 is 14 residues long. V lost 0 bases to trimming and J lost 5 bases, with 11 bases between them. From germline, CDR1 is GTSNPN and CDR2 SVGIG (reference sequence).

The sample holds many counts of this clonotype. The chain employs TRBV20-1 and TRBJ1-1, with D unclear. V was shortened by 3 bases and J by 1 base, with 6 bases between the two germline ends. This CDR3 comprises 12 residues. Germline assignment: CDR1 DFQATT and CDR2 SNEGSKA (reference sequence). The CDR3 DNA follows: TGCAGTGCTAGTCAGACGAACACTGAAGCTTTCTTT. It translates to CSASQTNTEAFF.